The 25 T cell receptor beta chains reported below all come from one sample, sequenced in a study of OX40 agonist ivuxolimab in advanced cancers. Measured with immunoSEQ multiplex PCR; TCRdb has only the in-frame clones, and not every one. The sample consists of 90,000 to 100,000 clones, 80% to 90% of them appearing once. Sequencing used CD4+ or CD8+ T cells sorted from blood, obtained in a trial of the OX40 agonist ivuxolimab. The receptors originated from an adult with an advanced solid tumor such as melanoma, head and neck, liver or kidney cancer.

J is TRBJ2-7 and V is TRBV11-3; D unclear. The ends were cut back, 3 bases at V and 0 bases at J, with 6 bases in the middle. CDR3 size: 13 residues. Germline V gives CDR1 SGHNT, CDR2 YENEEA. The CDR3 loop is CASSFENSYEQYF. The CDR3, as DNA: TGTGCCAGCAGCTTCGAAAACTCCTACGAGCAGTACTTC.

This clone has only one observation. The chain employs TRBV7-9 and TRBJ1-4, with a possible D match to TRBD1 (5 bases). CDR1 is SEHNR, CDR2 FQNEAQ, per germline (reference sequence). This CDR3 comprises 13 residues. Trimming left V 1 base short and J 8 bases short, with 8 bases between. The CDR3 reads CASSLGWGEKLFF. CDR3 in DNA: TGTGCCAGCAGCTTAGGCTGGGGGGAAAAACTGTTTTTT. The full variable domain, its missing parts supplied by reference TRBV7-9 and TRBJ1-4, is DTGVSQNPRHKITKRGQNVTFRCDPISEHNRLYWYRQTLGQGPEFLTYFQNEAQLEKSRLLSDRFSAERPKGSFSTLEIQRTEQGDSAMYLCASSLGWGEKLFFGSGTQLSVL.

The chain combines TRBV7-2 with TRBJ1-1; TRBD1 matches 7 bases. CDR3 length: 19 amino acids. Per germline, CDR1 SGHTA and CDR2 FQGNSA. Trimming took 2 bases from V and 0 from J; bases not matched to a gene: 15. CDR3: CASSLTMMMGDRMNTEAFF. The CDR3 region has the DNA TGTGCCAGCAGCTTAACAATGATGATGGGGGACAGAATGAACACTGAAGCTTTCTTT.

V and J are TRBV18 and TRBJ2-1; 12 bases map to TRBD2. The CDR3 has 17 amino acids. From germline, CDR1 is KGHSH and CDR2 LQKENI. With 2 bases clipped from V and 4 bases from J, the junction kept 6 bases outside the gene matches. The CDR3 region has the DNA TGTGCCAGCTCACCAAGACTAGCGGGGGCCACATACAATGAGCAGTTCTTC. Its protein is CASSPRLAGATYNEQFF. Variable domain in full (rest from reference TRBV18 and TRBJ2-1): NAGVMQNPRHLVRRRGQEARLRCSPMKGHSHVYWYRQLPEEGLKFMVYLQKENIIDESGMPKERFSAEFPKEGPSILRIQQVVRGDSAAYFCASSPRLAGATYNEQFFGPGTRLTVL.

The V call is TRBV10-2, the J call TRBJ1-4; no reliable D call. V lost 3 bases and J 8 bases, leaving 10 bases between the germline ends. The CDR3 contains 13 residues. Per germline, CDR1 WSHSY and CDR2 SAAADI. In nucleotides, the CDR3 is TGCGCCAGCAGTGAACAGATGAAGGAAAAACTGTTTTTT. Protein sequence: CASSEQMKEKLFF.

The chain recombines TRBV7-2 with TRBJ1-4; D call uncertain. Germline assignment: CDR1 SGHTA and CDR2 FQGNSA. Trimming took off 3 bases at V and 0 bases at J, with 5 bases between the two ends. This CDR3 contains 14 residues. The CDR3, as DNA: TGTGCCAGCAGCTTCCAATCAACTAATGAAAAACTGTTTTTT. Encoded protein: CASSFQSTNEKLFF.

This clone was recorded only once. This chain joins TRBV7-9 and TRBJ2-7; 11 positions agree with TRBD2. V shed 1 base, J shed 6 bases, and the junction held 2 bases outside the gene matches. In germline, CDR1 is SEHNR, CDR2 FQNEAQ (reference sequence). The CDR3 is made up of 14 amino acids. CDR3 DNA: TGTGCCAGCAGCTTAGGAGGACTAGCGGGCGAGCAGTACTTC. It translates to CASSLGGLAGEQYF.

The genes are TRBV11-2 and TRBJ2-7, with D possibly matching TRBD2 (5 bases). V was pared by 5 bases and J by 0 bases, with 11 bases between. This CDR3 is built from 14 residues. The germline V gene encodes CDR1 SGHAT and CDR2 FQNNGV. The CDR3 DNA sequence: TGTGCCAGCAGCATTAGCGACAACTCCTACGAGCAGTACTTC. Its protein is CASSISDNSYEQYF.

This clone came up once. V and J are TRBV6-5 and TRBJ1-4; D is unresolved. Germline V gene sequence: CDR1 MNHEY, CDR2 SVGAGI. The CDR3 has 15 residues. Trimming took 0 bases from V and 4 from J, leaving 9 bases between them. The CDR3 DNA is TGTGCCAGCAGTTACTCGTTACAGATTAATGAAAAACTGTTTTTT. This encodes CASSYSLQINEKLFF.

The rearrangement uses TRBV5-1 and TRBJ1-4; TRBD1 matches at 7 bases. Germline-derived CDR1 and CDR2 are SGHRS and YFSETQ. V lost 3 bases, J lost 0 bases, and 2 bases stayed unmatched. The CDR3 contains 15 residues. The CDR3 is CASSYRGATNEKLFF. CDR3 DNA: TGCGCCAGCAGCTACAGGGGAGCAACTAATGAAAAACTGTTTTTT.

This sequence joins TRBV28 and TRBJ1-2, with D possibly being TRBD1 (5 bases). Germline assignment: CDR1 MDHEN and CDR2 SYDVKM. This CDR3 contains 15 residues. V was cut by 7 bases and J by 0 bases, with 15 bases left in between. The CDR3 loop reads CASILGLSANYGYTF. CDR3 in DNA: TGTGCCAGCATCTTGGGGCTTTCGGCTAACTATGGCTACACCTTC.

The table lists this clone with a count of one. The chain has TRBV4-3 and TRBJ2-7; TRBD2 aligns across 7 bases. This CDR3 has 14 residues. The junction had 3 bases not matched to a gene; V was cut back by 0 bases and J by 4 bases. Germline V gene sequence: CDR1 LGHNA, CDR2 YSLEER. This CDR3 is CASSQEKGGYEQYF. CDR3 coding DNA: TGCGCCAGCAGCCAAGAAAAGGGAGGGTACGAGCAGTACTTC.

V gene TRBV19 combines with J gene TRBJ2-7, with D possibly being TRBD1 or TRBD2 (5 bases each). Trimming took off 8 bases at V and 2 bases at J, with 10 bases between the two ends. From germline, CDR1 is LNHDA and CDR2 SQIVND (reference sequence). This CDR3 contains 12 residues. CDR3 nucleotide sequence: TGTGCCAGTTCTAAGGGACCCTACGAGCAGTACTTC. Residues: CASSKGPYEQYF. Using reference TRBV19 and TRBJ2-7 for the parts outside the CDR3, the full variable domain is DGGITQSPKYLFRKEGQNVTLSCEQNLNHDAMYWYRQDPGQGLRLIYYSQIVNDFQKGDIAEGYSVSREKKESFPLTVTSAQKNPTAFYLCASSKGPYEQYFGPGTRLTVT.

The chain couples TRBV7-8 to TRBJ1-1, with D possibly being TRBD1 (5 bases). The germline gives CDR1 SGHVS, CDR2 FQNEAQ. The V end lost 4 bases, the J end lost 4 bases, and 10 bases lay between the germline ends. The CDR3 is made up of 13 amino acids. The CDR3 region has the DNA TGTGCCAGCAGCTGGAGTCAGGGCACTGAAGCTTTCTTT. Its protein product is CASSWSQGTEAFF.

The V call is TRBV4-3, the J call TRBJ1-3, with D unresolved. In germline, CDR1 is LGHNA, CDR2 YSLEER. There are 16 residues in the CDR3. The V end was cut by 1 base, the J end by 2 bases, with 12 bases between. The CDR3 reads CASSQVDGSTGNTIYF. CDR3 DNA sequence: TGCGCCAGCAGCCAAGTAGACGGATCTACTGGAAACACCATATATTTT.

This clone occurred once. The DNA of the CDR3 is TGTGCCAGCAGCTTAGGGGGTAGGGATGAGTACGAGCAGTACTTC. Encoded protein: CASSLGGRDEYEQYF. V gene TRBV7-2 combines with J gene TRBJ2-7; D remains ambiguous. The CDR3 is 15 residues long. Germline loops: CDR1 SGHTA, CDR2 FQGNSA. Between the trimmed V and J ends, which lost 1 base and 4 bases, there was a span of 14 bases.

The rearrangement joins TRBV13 to TRBJ2-5; D ambiguous. The CDR3 totals 12 residues. Germline-derived CDR1 and CDR2 are PRHDT and FYEKMQ (reference sequence). Between the trimmed V and J ends, which lost 5 bases and 2 bases, there was a span of 6 bases. The CDR3 spells CASSRRQETQYF. The CDR3 bases are TGTGCCAGCAGCCGTAGACAAGAGACCCAGTACTTC.

This clone was picked up one time. The chain employs TRBV30 and TRBJ1-3; D is ambiguous. The CDR3 totals 13 residues. The germline V gene encodes CDR1 GTSNPN and CDR2 SVGIG (reference sequence). With 2 bases removed from V and 0 bases from J, the gap between germline ends came to 5 bases. This chain's CDR3 is CAWSTYSGNTIYF. Written as DNA, the CDR3 is TGTGCCTGGAGTACCTACTCTGGAAACACCATATATTTT.

The chain combines TRBV28 with TRBJ1-5; the D is unclear. The CDR3 sequence is 16 residues long. The V gene's germline CDR1 is MDHEN and CDR2 SYDVKM. Trimming stripped 3 bases from V and 3 bases from J, with 15 bases between. In nucleotides, the CDR3 is TGTGCCAGCAGTTTTTTACAAAGGTCCACCAATCAGCCCCAGCATTTT. Translating gives CASSFLQRSTNQPQHF.

This clone was counted between two and nine times. The chain couples TRBV19 to TRBJ2-7; a weak D match, TRBD2 (6 bases). There are 15 residues in the CDR3. Between the trimmed V and J ends, which lost 0 bases and 0 bases, there was a span of 9 bases. The germline CDR1 and CDR2 sequences are LNHDA and SQIVND (reference sequence). Here the CDR3 reads CASSIDHGSSYEQYF. CDR3 coding DNA: TGTGCCAGTAGTATAGATCACGGGAGCTCCTACGAGCAGTACTTC. The full variable domain, completed using reference TRBV19 and TRBJ2-7, is DGGITQSPKYLFRKEGQNVTLSCEQNLNHDAMYWYRQDPGQGLRLIYYSQIVNDFQKGDIAEGYSVSREKKESFPLTVTSAQKNPTAFYLCASSIDHGSSYEQYFGPGTRLTVT.

This chain joins TRBV7-9 and TRBJ2-4; D is ambiguous. Germline CDR1 reads SEHNR; CDR2 reads FQNEAQ (reference sequence). V gave up 4 bases and J gave up 0 bases, with 16 bases separating them. The CDR3 extends over 17 amino acids. The CDR3, as DNA: TGTGCCAGCAGCTCAGCAGAGGTACGATTAGCCAAAAACATTCAGTACTTC. Encoded protein: CASSSAEVRLAKNIQYF.

This clone was counted a few times. The chain couples TRBV7-9 to TRBJ2-6; D might be TRBD1 (6 bases). Trimming removed 0 bases at V and 6 bases at J, with 15 bases between. The CDR3 covers 17 residues. Germline CDR1 reads SEHNR; CDR2 reads FQNEAQ (reference sequence). For the CDR3, the DNA is TGTGCCAGCAGCTTAGCGGCAGGGGCGCGGTCGGCCAACGTCCTGACTTTC. The encoded protein is CASSLAAGARSANVLTF.

The J gene is TRBJ1-1, the V gene TRBV2, with 11 bases fitting TRBD1. The V gene end was trimmed by 11 bases and the J gene end by 5 bases; junction bases not matched to a gene: 4. CDR3 size: 12 residues. The germline gives CDR1 SNHLY, CDR2 FYNNEI. CDR3: CAGQGAITEAFF. In DNA form, the CDR3 reads TGTGCCGGACAGGGGGCTATTACTGAAGCTTTCTTT.

J is TRBJ1-4 and V is TRBV19; tentative D call: TRBD1 (6 bases). The CDR3 totals 13 residues. Trimming pared 7 bases from V and 8 bases from J, leaving 14 bases between. Germline CDR1 reads LNHDA; CDR2 reads SQIVND (reference sequence). CDR3 in DNA: TGTGCCAGTAAGGGGGAGGGTATCGAAAAACTGTTTTTT. Translation gives CASKGEGIEKLFF.

The chain employs TRBV5-6 and TRBJ1-5; the D gene is possibly TRBD1 (6 bases). The CDR3 runs to 15 residues. V lost 0 bases and J lost 7, with 14 bases in between. Germline CDR1 is SGHDT and CDR2 is YYEEEE. This CDR3 reads CASSLAQGRVQPQHF. CDR3 nucleotide sequence: TGTGCCAGCAGCTTGGCCCAGGGGCGGGTGCAGCCCCAGCATTTT.